The present entry profiles one T cell receptor (beta chain) with its context. The ends lost 5 bases at V and 3 bases at J; junction bases unmatched: 4. The CDR3 has 15 amino acids. Per the germline V gene, CDR1 is SEHNR and CDR2 is FQNEAQ (reference sequence). These data originate in a study of molecular identifiers for immune sequencing clone quantification. TCRdb called the PCR reads again in MiXCR, with one record for every CDR3 protein. The data hold approximately 680,000 distinct CDR3 sequences, with about 25% observed a single time. The sequence came from a human donor in good health. Some libraries in this study had Jurkat cell RNA spiked in. Sequences were obtained from naive CD8+ T cells from blood, with Jurkat cell RNA spiked in. As for subset: FACS-sorted CD8+CD4-CCR7+CD45RA+ naive T cells. The V gene is TRBV7-9, the J gene TRBJ2-2; 9 nucleotides line up with TRBD2. In DNA, the CDR3 is TGTGCCAGCAGCCGCGGGAGGGCTGACACCGGGGAGCTGTTTTTT. Translating it yields CASSRGRADTGELFF.